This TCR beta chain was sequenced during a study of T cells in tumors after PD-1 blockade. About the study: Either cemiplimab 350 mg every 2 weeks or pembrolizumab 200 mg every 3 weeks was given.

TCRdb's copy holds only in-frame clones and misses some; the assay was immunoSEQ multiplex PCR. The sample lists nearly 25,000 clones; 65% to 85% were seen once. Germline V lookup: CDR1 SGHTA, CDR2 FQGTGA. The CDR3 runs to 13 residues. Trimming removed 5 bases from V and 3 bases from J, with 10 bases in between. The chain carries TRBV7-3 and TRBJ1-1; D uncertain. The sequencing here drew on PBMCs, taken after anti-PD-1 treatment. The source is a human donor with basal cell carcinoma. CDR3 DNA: TGTGCCAGCAGCCAACAGAGCCACACTGAAGCTTTCTTT. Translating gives CASSQQSHTEAFF. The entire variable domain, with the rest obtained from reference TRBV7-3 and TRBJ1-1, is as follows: GAGVSQTPSNKVTEKGKYVELRCDPISGHTALYWYRQSLGQGPEFLIYFQGTGAADDSGLPNDRFFAVRPEGSVSTLKIQRTERGDSAVYLCASSQQSHTEAFFGQGTRLTVV.